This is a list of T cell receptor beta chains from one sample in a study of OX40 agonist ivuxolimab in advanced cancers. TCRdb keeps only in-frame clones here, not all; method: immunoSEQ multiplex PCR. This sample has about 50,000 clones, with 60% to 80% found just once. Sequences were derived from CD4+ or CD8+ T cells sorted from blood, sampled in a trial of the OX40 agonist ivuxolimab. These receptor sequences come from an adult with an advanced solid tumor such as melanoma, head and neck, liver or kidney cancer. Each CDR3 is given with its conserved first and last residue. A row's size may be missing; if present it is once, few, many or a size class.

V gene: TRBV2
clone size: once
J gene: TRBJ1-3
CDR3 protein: CASASTNSGNTIYF

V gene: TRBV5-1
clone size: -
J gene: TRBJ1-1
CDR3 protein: CASSLEATNTEAFF

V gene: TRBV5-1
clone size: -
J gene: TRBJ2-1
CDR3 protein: CASSLDSAYNEQFF

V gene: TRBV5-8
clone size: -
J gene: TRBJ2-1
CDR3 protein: CASSLRSGGAGNEQFF

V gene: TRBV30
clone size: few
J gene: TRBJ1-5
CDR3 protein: CAWSGQGNQPQHF

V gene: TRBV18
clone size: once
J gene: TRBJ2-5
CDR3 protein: CASSPTGKETQYF

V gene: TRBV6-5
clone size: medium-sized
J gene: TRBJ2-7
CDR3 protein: CASRLAGGPFEQYF

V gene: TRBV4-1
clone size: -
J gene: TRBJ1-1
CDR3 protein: CASSHPRQGAGVTEAFF

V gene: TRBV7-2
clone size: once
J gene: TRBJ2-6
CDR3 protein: CASSSRQAPLSGANVLTF

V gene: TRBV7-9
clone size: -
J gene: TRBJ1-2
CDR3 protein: CASSLGDSYGYTF

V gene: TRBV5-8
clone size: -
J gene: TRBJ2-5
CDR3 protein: CASSFAAYQETQYF

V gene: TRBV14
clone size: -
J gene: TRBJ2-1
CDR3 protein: CASSQSPWEQFF

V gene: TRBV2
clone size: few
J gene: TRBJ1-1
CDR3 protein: CASTGTGGTRNTEAFF

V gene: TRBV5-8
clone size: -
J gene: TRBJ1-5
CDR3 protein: CASSPLERGYQPQHF

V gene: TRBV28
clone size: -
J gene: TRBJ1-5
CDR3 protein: CASKQGASNQPQHF

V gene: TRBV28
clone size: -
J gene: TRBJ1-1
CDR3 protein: CASSSGRLNTEAFF

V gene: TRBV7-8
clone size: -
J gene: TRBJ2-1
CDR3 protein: CASSLAGSAYNEQFF

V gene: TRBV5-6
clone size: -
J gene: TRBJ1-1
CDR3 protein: CASSQLTGSLVAFF

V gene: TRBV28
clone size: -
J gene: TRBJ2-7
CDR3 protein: CASSSYGSGRSHEQYF

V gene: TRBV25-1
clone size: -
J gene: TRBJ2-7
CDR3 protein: CASSGGSREQYF

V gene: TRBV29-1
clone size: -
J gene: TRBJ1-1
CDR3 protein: CSVDPGNTEAFF

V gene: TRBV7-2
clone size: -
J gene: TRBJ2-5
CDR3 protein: CASSLNPGFQETQYF

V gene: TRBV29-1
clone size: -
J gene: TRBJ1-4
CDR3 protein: CSVVEGVNEKLFF

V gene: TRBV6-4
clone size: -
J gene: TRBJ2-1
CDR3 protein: CASSDQFDEQFF

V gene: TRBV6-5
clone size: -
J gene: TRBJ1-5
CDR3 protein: CASGPNQPQHF

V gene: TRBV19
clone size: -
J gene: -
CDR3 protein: CASSITGRVDEQYF

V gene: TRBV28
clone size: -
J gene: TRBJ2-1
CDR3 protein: CASSTGDYEQFF

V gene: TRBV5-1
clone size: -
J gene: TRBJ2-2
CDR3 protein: CASSSGLVNTGELFF

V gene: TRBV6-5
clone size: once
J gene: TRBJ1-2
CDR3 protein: CATLTAVYGYTF

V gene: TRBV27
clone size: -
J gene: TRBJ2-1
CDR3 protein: CASTAGREQFF

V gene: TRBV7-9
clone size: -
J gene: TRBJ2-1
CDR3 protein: CASSLGGSYNEQFF

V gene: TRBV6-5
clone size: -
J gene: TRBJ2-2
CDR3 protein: CASSYFGQGNTGELFF

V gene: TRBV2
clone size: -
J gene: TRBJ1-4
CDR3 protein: CASGQGARTNEKLFF

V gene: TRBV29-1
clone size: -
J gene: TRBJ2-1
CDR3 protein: CSVGLAGVNNEQFF

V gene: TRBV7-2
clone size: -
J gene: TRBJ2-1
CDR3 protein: CASSFRGGNGEQFF

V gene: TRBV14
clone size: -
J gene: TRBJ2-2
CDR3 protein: CASSLDLTLLTGELFF

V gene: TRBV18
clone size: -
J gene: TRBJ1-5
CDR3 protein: CASSLDRGNQPQHF

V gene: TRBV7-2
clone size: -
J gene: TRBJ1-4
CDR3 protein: CASSTYRNEKLFF

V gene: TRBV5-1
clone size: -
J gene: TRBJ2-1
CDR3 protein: CASRARGSSYNEQFF

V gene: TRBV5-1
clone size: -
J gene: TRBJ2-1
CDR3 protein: CASSLESSSYNEQFF

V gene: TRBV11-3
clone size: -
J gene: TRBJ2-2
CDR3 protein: CASSLKSQPGTGELFF

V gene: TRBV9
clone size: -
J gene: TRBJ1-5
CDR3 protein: CASSAGTGRSNQPQHF

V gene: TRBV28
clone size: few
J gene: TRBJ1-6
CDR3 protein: CATYSLGQTSPLHF

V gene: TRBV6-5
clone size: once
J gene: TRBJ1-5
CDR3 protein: CASMRGRDQPQHF

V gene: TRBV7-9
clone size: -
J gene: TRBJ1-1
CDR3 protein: CASTLEGAGTEAFF

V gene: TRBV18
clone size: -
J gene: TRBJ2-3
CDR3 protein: CASSRGWPGRTDTQYF

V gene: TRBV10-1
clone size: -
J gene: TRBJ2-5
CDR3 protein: CASSEPEETQYF

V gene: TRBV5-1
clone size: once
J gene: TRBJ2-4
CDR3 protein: CASSLGAGAGDIQYF

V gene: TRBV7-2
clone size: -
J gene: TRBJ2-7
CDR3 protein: CASSSSGLAGGYEQYF

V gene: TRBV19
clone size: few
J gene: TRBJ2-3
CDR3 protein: CASSFSPGNTQYF

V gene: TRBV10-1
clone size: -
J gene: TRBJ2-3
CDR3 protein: CASSGGTSGQGSQYF

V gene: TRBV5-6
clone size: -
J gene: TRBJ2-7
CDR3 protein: CASSLGQGLGEQYF

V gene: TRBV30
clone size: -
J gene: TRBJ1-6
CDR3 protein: CAWDQTGGNSPLHF

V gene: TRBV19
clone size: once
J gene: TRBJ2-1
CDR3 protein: CASSTPGLAVYNEQFF